Each of the 24 T cell receptor beta chains below was sequenced from the same sample in a study of T cell responses to AZD1222 COVID-19 vaccine. Libraries were prepared by immunoSEQ multiplex PCR; TCRdb keeps only in-frame clonotypes and omits some of them. This table has roughly 77,000 clones, 88% appearing once. Sequencing was performed on peripheral blood, taken on day 0 of MenACWY control vaccination. The receptors originated from an adult in good health.

The count of this clone is one. The V gene is TRBV27, the J gene TRBJ2-3; possible D gene TRBD1, 6 bases. This CDR3 contains 17 residues. Germline-derived CDR1 and CDR2 are MNHEY and SMNVEV (reference sequence). V lost 10 bases to trimming and J lost 1 base, with 24 bases between them. CDR3 sequence: CATKQGETLRGTDTQYF. Here the CDR3 DNA reads TGTGCCACCAAACAGGGTGAAACATTGCGTGGCACAGATACGCAGTATTTT.

This clone was recorded once. The CDR3 sequence is CAWVGPQTGDYGYTF. The CDR3 DNA sequence: TGTGCCTGGGTTGGCCCTCAGACAGGCGACTATGGCTACACCTTC. The rearrangement uses TRBV30 and TRBJ1-2; possible D gene TRBD1, 6 bases. Trimming took off 5 bases at V and 3 bases at J, with 19 bases between the two ends. Germline V gene lookup returns CDR1 GTSNPN and CDR2 SVGIG (reference sequence). The CDR3 has 15 residues. Full variable domain (rest looked up from reference TRBV30 and TRBJ1-2): SQTIHQWPATLVQPVGSPLSLECTVEGTSNPNLYWYRQAAGRGLQLLFYSVGIGQISSEVPQNLSASRPQDRQFILSSKKLLLSDSGFYLCAWVGPQTGDYGYTFGSGTRLTVV.

The chain links TRBV7-8 to TRBJ1-2; 7 bases align to TRBD1. The V segment lost 3 bases and the J segment 4 bases; nucleotides outside the gene matches: 2. From germline, CDR1 is SGHVS and CDR2 FQNEAQ. The CDR3 has 13 amino acids. CDR3 in amino acids: CASSLGQSYGYTF. The CDR3 nucleotides read TGTGCCAGCAGCTTGGGACAGAGCTATGGCTACACCTTC.

J is TRBJ1-2 and V is TRBV28, with D unresolved. Trimming took 1 base from V and 4 from J, leaving 16 bases between them. CDR1 and CDR2 from the germline V gene are MDHEN and SYDVKM. The CDR3 totals 16 residues. The CDR3 protein is CASSLSRGTVSYGYTF. The CDR3 bases are TGTGCCAGCAGTTTATCTCGCGGAACAGTTTCCTATGGCTACACCTTC.

The rearrangement uses TRBV25-1 and TRBJ1-1; possible D gene TRBD1, 5 bases. V dropped 3 bases and J dropped 0 bases, with 11 bases sitting between them. The CDR3 sequence is 15 residues long. The germline gives CDR1 MGHDK, CDR2 SYGVNS. DNA of the CDR3: TGTGCCAGCAGTGATACCGGACACTTGAACACTGAAGCTTTCTTT. Translated, it gives CASSDTGHLNTEAFF.

The chain uses TRBV25-1 and TRBJ2-2; 10 bases are a match to TRBD2. This CDR3 has 16 residues. Germline V gene lookup returns CDR1 MGHDK and CDR2 SYGVNS. J was trimmed by 4 bases and V by 5 bases; bases with no gene match: 7. In DNA, the CDR3 is TGTGCCAGCAGTCCATTAACTAGCGGGGTCACCGGGGAGCTGTTTTTT. It encodes CASSPLTSGVTGELFF. The whole variable domain, filled in from reference TRBV25-1 and TRBJ2-2, reads EADIYQTPRYLVIGTGKKITLECSQTMGHDKMYWYQQDPGMELHLIHYSYGVNSTEKGDLSSESTVSRIRTEHFPLTLESARPSHTSQYLCASSPLTSGVTGELFFGEGSRLTVL.

The V gene is TRBV7-2, the J gene TRBJ2-3; D gene ambiguous. Germline CDR1 reads SGHTA; CDR2 reads FQGNSA. V gave up 2 bases and J gave up 1 base, with 7 bases separating them. This CDR3 comprises 14 residues. CDR3 protein: CASSLYRGTDTQYF. The CDR3 bases are TGTGCCAGCAGCTTATATAGGGGCACAGATACGCAGTATTTT.

V usage is TRBV6-2 or TRBV6-3 and J usage is TRBJ1-2; a weak D match, TRBD1 (5 bases). This CDR3 is built from 14 residues. Germline-derived CDR1 and CDR2 are MNHEY and SVGEGT. With 8 bases removed from V and 4 bases from J, the gap between germline ends came to 17 bases. The chain's CDR3 is CASRSWGTIYGYTF. The CDR3 region has the DNA TGTGCCAGCCGTTCCTGGGGCACAATCTATGGCTACACCTTC.

The chain combines TRBV5-6 with TRBJ2-6, with D possibly matching TRBD1 (6 bases). CDR1 and CDR2 from the germline V gene are SGHDT and YYEEEE. The CDR3 is 17 amino acids. V lost 2 bases and J 0 bases, leaving 12 bases between the germline ends. CDR3: CASSFFLGGSGANVLTF. The CDR3 DNA is TGTGCCAGCAGCTTTTTTTTAGGGGGCTCTGGGGCCAACGTCCTGACTTTC.

The V call is TRBV24-1, the J call TRBJ2-7; possible D gene TRBD2, 6 bases. The CDR3 sequence is 12 residues long. The ends were cut back, 1 base at V and 8 bases at J, with 8 bases in the middle. The V gene's germline CDR1 is KGHDR and CDR2 SFDVKD. The CDR3 sequence: CATSDFAGKQYF. DNA for the CDR3: TGTGCCACCAGTGATTTTGCGGGGAAGCAGTACTTC.

This chain uses TRBV5-4 with TRBJ2-1, with TRBD2 matching 9 bases. With 5 bases clipped from V and 1 base from J, the junction kept 1 base outside the gene matches. Germline CDR1 and CDR2: SGHNT and YYREEE (reference sequence). CDR3 length equals 14 residues. The CDR3 loop reads CASRAGGSYNEQFF. The DNA for the CDR3 is TGTGCCAGCAGGGCGGGGGGGTCCTACAATGAGCAGTTCTTC. Filled out from reference TRBV5-4 and TRBJ2-1, the complete variable domain reads ETGVTQSPTHLIKTRGQQVTLRCSSQSGHNTVSWYQQALGQGPQFIFQYYREEENGRGNFPPRFSGLQFPNYSSELNVNALELDDSALYLCASRAGGSYNEQFFGPGTRLTVL.

The chain combines TRBV9 with TRBJ1-1, with D unresolved. This CDR3 comprises 13 residues. The germline V gene has CDR1 SGDLS and CDR2 YYNGEE. V lost 0 bases and J 1 base, leaving 4 bases between the germline ends. The CDR3 coding sequence is TGTGCCAGCAGCGTAGCGACGAACACTGAAGCTTTCTTT. The encoded protein is CASSVATNTEAFF.

The chain has TRBV7-9 and TRBJ1-1; 7 bases align to TRBD1. Trimming cost V 2 bases and J 5 bases; bases outside gene matches: 8. There are 15 residues in the CDR3. Germline loops: CDR1 SEHNR, CDR2 FQNEAQ (reference sequence). The CDR3 coding sequence is TGTGCCAGCAGCTTAAGGGGCCAGGGGGGAACTGAAGCTTTCTTT. As protein: CASSLRGQGGTEAFF.

V is TRBV2 and J is TRBJ1-2; D is ambiguous. V shed 8 bases and J shed 2 bases, with 12 bases lying between them. The CDR3 consists of 13 residues. Germline CDR1 and CDR2: SNHLY and FYNNEI. CDR3 region: CASHHSLNYGYTF. For the CDR3, the DNA is TGTGCCAGCCATCACTCCCTCAACTATGGCTACACCTTC.

In the case of this clone: It is likely a read error, because the conserved phenylalanine at the end of the CDR3 is missing. Because the CDR3's place on the DNA is in doubt, the DNA is left out and the CDR3 is given as listed by TCRdb. V usage is TRBV5-8 and J usage is TRBJ1-2. CDR1 SGHTS and CDR2 YDEGEE come from the germline V gene. The CDR3 length is 10 residues, termini included. The CDR3 region is CATTRRGGLV.

The V and J genes are TRBV11-3 and TRBJ1-4; D remains ambiguous. The CDR3 has 14 amino acids. Trimming cost V 3 bases and J 0 bases, with 5 bases left between them. Looked up from germline, CDR1 is SGHNT and CDR2 is YENEEA. The CDR3 DNA sequence: TGTGCCAGCAGCTTCACGACAACTAATGAAAAACTGTTTTTT. Residues: CASSFTTTNEKLFF.

This clone is a singleton in its sample. The gene calls are TRBV7-9 and TRBJ1-2; D gene uncertain. Trimming removed 1 base from V and 0 bases from J, with 6 bases in between. The CDR3 covers 14 residues. Germline CDR1 is SEHNR and CDR2 is FQNEAQ (reference sequence). In DNA form, the CDR3 reads TGTGCCAGCAGCTTAGGGAGTACTAACTATGGCTACACCTTC. Its protein product is CASSLGSTNYGYTF.

The rearrangement links TRBV5-1 to TRBJ1-4, with D possibly being TRBD1 (6 bases). Trimming shortened V by 0 bases and J by 6 bases, and 12 bases separated the two germline ends. Germline assignment: CDR1 SGHRS and CDR2 YFSETQ. This CDR3 spans 15 amino acids. CDR3 protein: CASSLGGRGDEKLFF. In DNA form, the CDR3 reads TGCGCCAGCAGCTTGGGGGGGCGCGGAGATGAAAAACTGTTTTTT.

The chain couples TRBV12-3 or TRBV12-4 to TRBJ1-1; D is unclear. CDR3 size: 13 residues. Trimming pared 1 base from V and 0 bases from J, leaving 3 bases between. This chain's CDR3 is CASSLGVNTEAFF. The CDR3 nucleotides are TGTGCCAGCAGTTTAGGAGTGAACACTGAAGCTTTCTTT.

The chain carries TRBV5-4 and TRBJ2-7, with D uncertain. Per the germline V gene, CDR1 is SGHNT and CDR2 is YYREEE (reference sequence). The CDR3 runs 13 residues. V was clipped by 0 bases and J by 3 bases, with 7 bases between them. CDR3 in amino acids: CASSLAGVYEQYF. CDR3 bases: TGTGCCAGCAGCTTGGCGGGTGTCTACGAGCAGTACTTC.

This chain links TRBV7-2 with TRBJ1-5, with D uncertain. Germline assignment: CDR1 SGHTA and CDR2 FQGNSA. With 5 bases removed from V and 0 bases from J, the gap between germline ends came to 20 bases. The CDR3 covers 18 residues. In DNA, the CDR3 is TGTGCCAGCAGCGGATTCCGGGCGACCGGGATTAGCAATCAGCCCCAGCATTTT. Translating gives CASSGFRATGISNQPQHF.

The chain recombines TRBV5-1 with TRBJ1-6; weak D call: TRBD1 (5 bases). The CDR3 runs to 13 residues. Germline V gene sequence: CDR1 SGHRS, CDR2 YFSETQ. The V end was cut by 2 bases, the J end by 10 bases, with 10 bases between. CDR3 in amino acids: CASSFEGYSPLHF. The CDR3 nucleotides are TGCGCCAGCAGCTTTGAGGGGTACTCACCCCTCCACTTT.

The table lists this clone with a count of one. The chain uses TRBV5-6 and TRBJ2-6; either TRBD1 or TRBD2 may fit D (5 bases each). Trimming removed 0 bases from V and 12 bases from J, with 13 bases in between. Germline loops: CDR1 SGHDT, CDR2 YYEEEE. The CDR3 is made up of 14 amino acids. This chain's CDR3 is CASSLGAGTTVLTF. In DNA, the CDR3 is TGTGCCAGCAGCTTGGGGGCAGGGACCACCGTCCTGACTTTC. Variable domain in full (rest from reference TRBV5-6 and TRBJ2-6): DAGVTQSPTHLIKTRGQQVTLRCSPKSGHDTVSWYQQALGQGPQFIFQYYEEEERQRGNFPDRFSGHQFPNYSSELNVNALLLGDSALYLCASSLGAGTTVLTFGAGSRLTVL.

The chain carries TRBV6-5 and TRBJ1-1; D unresolved. Trimming removed 0 bases from V and 0 bases from J, with 8 bases in between. The CDR3 spans 15 residues. Germline V gene data show CDR1 as MNHEY and CDR2 as SVGAGI. CDR3: CASSYSEGVNTEAFF. The CDR3 region has the DNA TGTGCCAGCAGTTACTCCGAGGGTGTGAACACTGAAGCTTTCTTT.